The table lists the clone carrying this TCR beta chain with a few counts. What it binds is not known. Sequenced with the Oncomine TCR Beta short-read assay was DNA taken from cultured CD4+ T cells. Genomic DNA from cultured CD4+ T cells was extracted. TCRdb itself ran the PCR reads through MiXCR, one entry per CDR3 protein. Among over 3,000 distinct CDR3 sequences listed, around 24% were seen once. V lost 3 bases and J lost 4, with 12 bases in between. The CDR3 covers 14 residues. The germline CDR1 and CDR2 sequences are KGHSH and LQKENI. The treatment was: roughly 10-day PBMC culture with coronavirus spike peptide pools or control peptides (ViraFEST assay). Collection of the unexposed donor's CD4+ T cells took place before the COVID-19 pandemic (2011-2018). The entry originates in a study of vaccination and CD4 T cells after COVID-19. The wider study: A vaccine, either BNT162b2 or mRNA-1273, was given to participants in two doses. Post-vaccine sample collection happened at a median of approximately 70 days after dose two, ranging 14 to 241.

The rearrangement joins TRBV18 to TRBJ1-2; tentatively, D is TRBD1 (6 bases). Sequenced input: CD4+ T cells from blood, cultured in vitro. This clonotype was sampled from a human donor in good health. CDR3 nucleotide sequence: TGTGCCAGCTCACCCGGGACACGGACCTATGGCTACACCTTC. It yields the protein CASSPGTRTYGYTF.